Listed here are 20 T cell receptor beta chains from one sample, sequenced in a study of beta chain features in type 1 diabetes. General study findings and limits: There was a moderate but significant shortening of TCRB CDR3s in all four CD4+ subsets of Type 1 diabetes patients.

No antigens are known for them. Isolated RNA was reverse transcribed in full, so expressed TCRB transcripts were sequenced. Produced via immunoSEQ multiplex PCR; TCRdb's table is partial and in-frame only. The table includes 300,000 to 350,000 clones, about 14% detected once. The sample comprised naive CD4+ T cells from blood. All receptors come from a woman aged 18-30 years with type 1 diabetes.

This clone appeared a few times. V usage is TRBV10-1 and J usage is TRBJ2-7, with a tentative D call TRBD2 (6 bases). CDR1 and CDR2 (germline): WNHNN, SYGVQD (reference sequence). The CDR3 consists of 13 residues. The ends were cut back, 6 bases at V and 2 bases at J, with 11 bases in the middle. The CDR3 sequence is CASSQRGAYEQYF. CDR3 coding DNA: TGCGCCAGCAGCCAGCGCGGGGCCTACGAGCAGTACTTC.

A few counts support this clone. The chain recombines TRBV23-1 with TRBJ2-7; 9 bases fit TRBD2. TRBV23-1 is designated an ORF whose function remains uncertain. This CDR3 is 16 amino acids long. V was pared by 2 bases and J by 5 bases, with 10 bases of the junction left unmatched. The CDR3: CASSQTPIAGAHEQYV. The CDR3 region has the DNA TGCGCCAGCAGTCAAACCCCTATAGCGGGAGCCCACGAGCAGTACGTC.

With respect to this clone: The sample has other DNA sequences that encode this CDR3 too. The V and J genes are TRBV7-3 and TRBJ2-1; 11 bases are a match to TRBD2. This CDR3 is 15 amino acids long. Germline loops: CDR1 SGHTA, CDR2 FQGTGA. With 5 bases clipped from V and 4 bases from J, the junction kept 4 bases outside the gene matches. The CDR3 nucleotides are TGTGCCAGCAGCCCCCGACTAGCGGGATACAATGAGCAGTTCTTC. Its protein product is CASSPRLAGYNEQFF.

The chain combines TRBV5-4 with TRBJ2-6, with 8 bases matching TRBD1. The V gene end was trimmed by 1 base and the J gene end by 1 base; junction bases not matched to a gene: 1. Looked up from germline, CDR1 is SGHNT and CDR2 is YYREEE (reference sequence). The CDR3 loop spans 16 amino acids. DNA of the CDR3: TGTGCCAGCAGCTTGACAGGGGGGTCTGGGGCCAACGTCCTGACTTTC. Residues: CASSLTGGSGANVLTF.

For the CDR3, the DNA is TGTGCCAGCAGCTCCCCCGGGAATTATGGCTACACCTTC. Translation gives CASSSPGNYGYTF. V usage is TRBV7-2 and J usage is TRBJ1-2; D uncertain. V was pared by 4 bases and J by 5 bases, with 11 bases between. This CDR3 comprises 13 residues. Per germline, CDR1 SGHTA and CDR2 FQGNSA. The variable domain in full, completed from reference TRBV7-2 and TRBJ1-2, reads GAGVSQSPSNKVTEKGKDVELRCDPISGHTALYWYRQSLGQGLEFLIYFQGNSAPDKSGLPSDRFSAERTGGSVSTLTIQRTQQEDSAVYLCASSSPGNYGYTFGSGTRLTVV.

The chain joins TRBV11-2 to TRBJ2-7; the match to TRBD1 covers 7 bases. The germline V gene has CDR1 SGHAT and CDR2 FQNNGV. Trimming at V came to 4 bases and at J to 4 bases, leaving 10 bases not matched to a gene. CDR3 length: 15 amino acids. The CDR3 DNA reads TGTGCCAGCAGCTCCCTTTTGACAGGGAGATACGAGCAGTACTTC. Its translation is CASSSLLTGRYEQYF.

Only a few counts were recorded for this clone. V and J are TRBV30 and TRBJ1-5; D possibly corresponds to TRBD1 (5 bases). The CDR3 is 13 amino acids. Germline CDR1 GTSNPN, CDR2 SVGIG (reference sequence). Trimming pared 1 base from V and 5 bases from J, leaving 9 bases between. The CDR3 here is CAWSAGWDQPQHF. CDR3 bases: TGTGCCTGGAGTGCAGGGTGGGATCAGCCCCAGCATTTT.

This chain joins TRBV27 and TRBJ2-3; D possibly corresponds to TRBD2 (6 bases). The ends were cut back, 8 bases at V and 2 bases at J, with 8 bases in the middle. Germline CDR1 and CDR2: MNHEY and SMNVEV (reference sequence). The CDR3 length is 12 residues. The CDR3 nucleotides read TGTGCCAGCGGGGACTTCACAGATACGCAGTATTTT. Protein sequence: CASGDFTDTQYF.

This clone was found a few times. The genes are TRBV7-2 and TRBJ2-7; possible D gene TRBD1, 6 bases. V lost 5 bases and J lost 1, with 12 bases in between. Germline-derived CDR1 and CDR2 are SGHTA and FQGNSA. CDR3 length equals 14 residues. Written as DNA, the CDR3 is TGTGCCAGCAGCACGACAGGTTCTTCCTACGAGCAGTACTTC. This sequence encodes CASSTTGSSYEQYF.

The CDR3 loop is CASSEVGFTDTQYF. In DNA form, the CDR3 reads TGTGCCAGCAGTGAAGTTGGCTTCACAGATACGCAGTATTTT. This chain connects TRBV2 to TRBJ2-3, with D unresolved. V was shortened by 1 base and J by 2 bases, with 7 bases between the two germline ends. Germline V gives CDR1 SNHLY, CDR2 FYNNEI. This CDR3 is built from 14 residues.

V and J are TRBV29-1 and TRBJ2-7; D perhaps matches TRBD1 (6 bases). V was pared by 5 bases and J by 2 bases, with 13 bases between. The V gene's germline CDR1 is SQVTM and CDR2 ANQGSEA. The CDR3 runs 13 residues. CDR3 nucleotides: TGCAGCGTTCTACAGGGCCGCCCCTACGAGCAGTACGTC. As protein: CSVLQGRPYEQYV.

This clone was seen a few times. V usage is TRBV9 and J usage is TRBJ2-3, with 7 nucleotides matching TRBD2. V was pared by 3 bases and J by 7 bases, with 11 bases of the junction left unmatched. Germline values: CDR1 SGDLS, CDR2 YYNGEE. The CDR3 covers 15 residues. CDR3 region: CASSAGGTEVNTQYF. In DNA form, the CDR3 reads TGTGCCAGCAGCGCCGGGGGGACCGAGGTAAATACGCAGTATTTT.

This clone was counted a few times. V gene TRBV7-9 combines with J gene TRBJ1-1; TRBD1 is a possible D gene (5 bases). Per the germline V gene, CDR1 is SEHNR and CDR2 is FQNEAQ (reference sequence). The V and J ends lost 5 bases and 4 bases respectively, with 14 bases between them. The CDR3 contains 14 residues. The DNA for the CDR3 is TGTGCCAGCAGCCCAAGTCGGGGACTCACTGAAGCTTTCTTT. It specifies CASSPSRGLTEAFF.

Only a few counts were recorded for this clone. The rearrangement links TRBV15 to TRBJ1-5; D possibly corresponds to TRBD1 (5 bases). CDR3 length equals 15 residues. Germline V CDR1 and CDR2: LNHNV, YYDKDF (reference sequence). V gave up 3 bases and J gave up 0 bases, with 9 bases separating them. CDR3 DNA sequence: TGTGCCACCAGCAGGGATACAGGTAGCAATCAGCCCCAGCATTTT. Translating gives CATSRDTGSNQPQHF.

The rearrangement links TRBV14 to TRBJ2-1, with 9 bases fitting TRBD2. Germline V gives CDR1 SGHDN, CDR2 FVKESK. The CDR3 has 17 amino acids. Germline trimming cut 1 base from V and 9 bases from J; bases unmatched to any gene: 13. CDR3 residues: CASSQGWVAGVLGEQFF. In nucleotides, the CDR3 is TGTGCCAGCAGCCAAGGGTGGGTAGCGGGAGTGCTGGGTGAGCAGTTCTTC.

This clone was counted only a few times. The V gene is TRBV14, the J gene TRBJ2-6; D is possibly TRBD2 (5 bases). This CDR3 has 17 residues. Germline V CDR1 and CDR2: SGHDN, FVKESK. V was cut by 1 base and J by 2 bases, with 12 bases left in between. The CDR3 DNA is TGTGCCAGCAGCCAAGTGAGTCCGGGGACTGGGGCCAACGTCCTGACTTTC. The encoded protein is CASSQVSPGTGANVLTF.

This clone has just a few counts. The DNA for the CDR3 is TGCGCCAGCAGCTGGGGACAGGGGTACTACAATGAGCAGTTCTTC. This sequence encodes CASSWGQGYYNEQFF. The chain links TRBV5-1 to TRBJ2-1, with 10 bases aligning to TRBD1. CDR3 length: 15 amino acids. Germline trimming cut 3 bases from V and 3 bases from J; bases unmatched to any gene: 3. Germline values: CDR1 SGHRS, CDR2 YFSETQ.

This clone occurred a few times. This chain's CDR3 is CSVHRRLDTEAFF. In DNA, the CDR3 is TGCAGCGTTCACAGGCGGTTGGACACTGAAGCTTTCTTT. The rearrangement joins TRBV29-1 to TRBJ1-1; TRBD1 is a possible D gene (5 bases). Germline V gene lookup returns CDR1 SQVTM and CDR2 ANQGSEA. The CDR3 is made up of 13 amino acids. Trimming shortened V by 5 bases and J by 3 bases, and 13 bases separated the two germline ends.

This rearrangement joins TRBV28 to TRBJ2-7; 14 bases map to TRBD2. V was pared by 8 bases and J by 2 bases, with 8 bases of the junction left unmatched. This CDR3 has 16 amino acids. Germline CDR1 reads MDHEN; CDR2 reads SYDVKM. The CDR3 DNA sequence: TGTGCCAGCGGACTAGCGGGAGGAGGCCCGGCCTACGAGCAGTACTTC. Its translation: CASGLAGGGPAYEQYF.

The gene calls are TRBV5-1 and TRBJ2-1; no clear D gene. The CDR3 has 20 residues. Trimming stripped 2 bases from V and 5 bases from J, with 29 bases between. Germline-derived CDR1 and CDR2 are SGHRS and YFSETQ. This chain's CDR3 is CASSFPLGRPSPGYNNEQFF. The CDR3 DNA is TGCGCCAGCAGCTTCCCCCTCGGCAGGCCTTCACCCGGCTACAACAATGAGCAGTTCTTC.